The 10 T cell receptor beta chains listed next were all sequenced from one sample in a study of blood T cell repertoires in COVID-19. Only in-frame clones appear in the TCRdb table, and some are missing; sequencing was by immunoSEQ multiplex PCR. Of 110,000 to 150,000 clones in the sample, 84% were seen once. The source material was PBMCs or T cells enriched from blood (not recorded which). The receptor set was obtained from a woman under 30 who had been exposed to COVID-19.

Of note for this clone: A read error may produce the germline difference seen at one junction end. The V call is TRBV19, the J call TRBJ1-5; possible D gene TRBD1, 5 bases. Germline lookup yields CDR1 LNHDA and CDR2 SQIVND (reference sequence). The CDR3 contains 16 residues. CDR3 DNA: TGTGCCAGTAGTATCGGTCGGGGACTTACCCCTTTAGAAATTCTTTTT. Its protein product is CASSIGRGLTPLEILF.

This chain links TRBV10-2 with TRBJ2-3, with TRBD1 matching over 11 bases. Germline CDR1 WSHSY, CDR2 SAAADI. The J segment lost 0 bases and the V segment lost 4 bases, leaving 3 bases of the junction unmatched. The CDR3 has 16 residues. CDR3 sequence (DNA): TGCGCCAGCAGTGGGGACAGGGGGGCTAGCACAGATACGCAGTATTTT. This gives the protein CASSGDRGASTDTQYF.

Written as DNA, the CDR3 is TGCAGCGTTGAAGGAACTAGTGGGATCACAGATACGCAGTATTTT. Translated: CSVEGTSGITDTQYF. The V gene is TRBV29-1, the J gene TRBJ2-3; tentatively, D is TRBD2 (5 bases). This CDR3 spans 15 amino acids. V was shortened by 1 base and J by 2 bases, with 13 bases between the two germline ends. Germline CDR1 and CDR2: SQVTM and ANQGSEA.

The V and J genes are TRBV4-1 and TRBJ2-2; 14 nucleotides match TRBD2. This CDR3 comprises 16 residues. The germline gives CDR1 MGHRA, CDR2 YSYEKL. J was trimmed by 14 bases and V by 3 bases; bases with no gene match: 11. The DNA for the CDR3 is TGCGCCAGCAGCCAGGGGGGACTAGCGGGAGTAAAGGAACTGTTTTTT. Translating it yields CASSQGGLAGVKELFF.

DNA for the CDR3: TGTGCCAGCAGGCGGTATAGCAATCAGCCCCAGCATTTT. Amino acids: CASRRYSNQPQHF. The J gene is TRBJ1-5, the V gene TRBV28; D unresolved. CDR3 length equals 13 residues. V was pared by 6 bases and J by 0 bases, with 6 bases between. Germline V gene lookup returns CDR1 MDHEN and CDR2 SYDVKM.

This rearrangement joins TRBV6-5 to TRBJ2-5; 11 bases fit TRBD1. The CDR3 consists of 14 residues. Trimming took 6 bases from V and 5 from J; bases not matched to a gene: 5. Germline CDR1 MNHEY, CDR2 SVGAGI. CDR3 amino acids: CASRGQGVGETQYF. CDR3 sequence (DNA): TGTGCCAGCAGGGGACAGGGGGTCGGGGAGACCCAGTACTTC.

V usage is TRBV29-1 and J usage is TRBJ2-7; D uncertain. The CDR3 covers 12 residues. The V end lost 2 bases, the J end lost 3 bases, and 8 bases lay between the germline ends. The germline CDR1 and CDR2 sequences are SQVTM and ANQGSEA. The CDR3 DNA sequence: TGCAGCGTTGAAACTAACGACTACGAGCAGTACTTC. Translating it yields CSVETNDYEQYF.

This chain joins TRBV4-2 and TRBJ1-4; D is unresolved. V was shortened by 3 bases and J by 4 bases, with 15 bases between the two germline ends. The CDR3 is 16 residues long. Germline CDR1 and CDR2: LGHNA and YNFKEQ. CDR3 coding DNA: TGTGCCAGCAGCCAGCAACACGCGGCACTTAATGAAAAACTGTTTTTT. The encoded protein is CASSQQHAALNEKLFF.

The chain employs TRBV6-2 or TRBV6-3 and TRBJ2-7, with a possible D match to TRBD2 (6 bases). CDR1 MNHEY and CDR2 SVGEGT come from the germline V gene. This CDR3 has 16 residues. Trimming left V 0 bases short and J 6 bases short, with 18 bases between. DNA for the CDR3: TGTGCCAGCAGTTACTCGAGCGCAGCGGGCTATATCGAGCAGTACTTC. This encodes CASSYSSAAGYIEQYF.

The CDR3 bases are TGTGCCAGCAGCAATTCAGCTAGCGGGAGCTCAGAGACCCAGTACTTC. Its protein is CASSNSASGSSETQYF. V is TRBV21-1 and J is TRBJ2-5; the listed D gene, TRBD2, was not tested against the DNA. TRBV21-1 is a pseudogene. The CDR3 is 16 amino acids.